These 18 T cell receptor beta chains originate from one sample sequenced in a study of shared clonotypes between healthy human individuals. The method was immunoSEQ multiplex PCR; TCRdb's version includes in-frame clones alone and lacks a portion of them. The sample lists roughly 2,300,000 clones, around 93% occurring once. The sample comprised naive CD4+ T cells from PBMCs. Described subset: CD45RA+ positively selected. These receptors all come from a man aged 18 to 29 in good health. Some clones in this sample may be carry-over from other donors' samples.

This chain connects TRBV5-1 to TRBJ2-6; no clear D gene. The CDR3 contains 16 residues. Trimming removed 2 bases from V and 4 bases from J, with 13 bases in between. CDR1 is SGHRS, CDR2 YFSETQ, per germline. In DNA form, the CDR3 reads TGCGCCAGCAGCTTCTCTCCGGCTGGCGGGGCCAACGTCCTGACTTTC. Its translation: CASSFSPAGGANVLTF.

The J gene is TRBJ1-4, the V gene TRBV7-9; 11 bases fit TRBD1. From germline, CDR1 is SEHNR and CDR2 FQNEAQ (reference sequence). After removal of 0 bases from V and 12 bases from J, the junction contained 0 bases not matched to a gene. This CDR3 spans 13 amino acids. This chain's CDR3 is CASSLAGQGELFF. The CDR3 DNA follows: TGTGCCAGCAGCTTAGCGGGACAGGGGGAACTGTTTTTT.

V is TRBV28 and J is TRBJ2-5; tentatively, D is TRBD1 (6 bases). Germline V CDR1 and CDR2: MDHEN, SYDVKM. V shed 2 bases and J shed 5 bases, with 21 bases lying between them. This CDR3 region has 17 residues. The CDR3 protein is CASSLGPLYGTGETQYF. The CDR3 nucleotides read TGTGCCAGCAGTTTAGGCCCCTTGTACGGTACAGGGGAGACCCAGTACTTC.

This chain links TRBV5-4 with TRBJ1-2, with D possibly TRBD1 on 5 matching bases. CDR3 length: 16 residues. V was clipped by 4 bases and J by 2 bases, with 18 bases between them. Germline loops: CDR1 SGHNT, CDR2 YYREEE (reference sequence). The CDR3 spells CASSPAGEGRNYGYTF. The CDR3 DNA reads as TGTGCCAGCAGCCCCGCCGGAGAGGGACGGAACTATGGCTACACCTTC. Drawing the rest from reference TRBV5-4 and TRBJ1-2, the complete variable domain is ETGVTQSPTHLIKTRGQQVTLRCSSQSGHNTVSWYQQALGQGPQFIFQYYREEENGRGNFPPRFSGLQFPNYSSELNVNALELDDSALYLCASSPAGEGRNYGYTFGSGTRLTVV.

V and J are TRBV28 and TRBJ2-3, with TRBD2 as a possible D gene (5 bases). The CDR3 length is 14 residues. The V gene's germline CDR1 is MDHEN and CDR2 SYDVKM. Trimming stripped 5 bases from V and 5 bases from J, with 14 bases between. CDR3 sequence reads: CASSPPLAGDTQYF. CDR3 coding DNA: TGTGCCAGCAGTCCGCCCCTCGCGGGAGATACGCAGTATTTT.

Regarding this clone: The same CDR3 also results from other DNA sequences found in this sample. The chain links TRBV19 to TRBJ1-1; D remains unclear. The germline V and J ends were trimmed by 5 bases and 2 bases, with 12 bases remaining between them. This CDR3 region has 14 residues. Per germline, CDR1 LNHDA and CDR2 SQIVND (reference sequence). CDR3: CASSPREVNTEAFF. CDR3 DNA sequence: TGTGCCAGTAGTCCCCGAGAGGTTAACACTGAAGCTTTCTTT.

The chain employs TRBV5-5 and TRBJ2-1; TRBD1 aligns across 7 bases. V trimming: 4 bases; J trimming: 7 bases; junction bases outside the gene matches: 11. There are 15 residues in the CDR3. In germline, CDR1 is SGHKS, CDR2 YYEKEE (reference sequence). Written as DNA, the CDR3 is TGTGCCAGCAGCCGCTCGACAGGGACGACGAATGAGCAGTTCTTC. This sequence encodes CASSRSTGTTNEQFF.

V and J are TRBV5-1 and TRBJ1-2, with 7 positions matching TRBD1. Trimming at V came to 4 bases and at J to 2 bases, leaving 14 bases not matched to a gene. The CDR3 spans 17 residues. Germline V gene sequence: CDR1 SGHRS, CDR2 YFSETQ. The CDR3 DNA sequence: TGCGCCAGCAGCCTAGGACAGGCCGCGGTAATGAACTATGGCTACACCTTC. Translating gives CASSLGQAAVMNYGYTF.

The rearrangement uses TRBV7-9 and TRBJ1-2, with 9 bases aligning to TRBD1. The CDR3 is made up of 14 amino acids. Germline V gene lookup returns CDR1 SEHNR and CDR2 FQNEAQ (reference sequence). V shed 5 bases, J shed 3 bases, and the junction held 4 bases outside the gene matches. The DNA of the CDR3 is TGTGCCAGCAGCCCCGGGACAGGGCACTATGGCTACACCTTC. Translating gives CASSPGTGHYGYTF.

The chain is built from TRBV13 and TRBJ2-3, with 11 bases aligning to TRBD2. The ends lost 4 bases at V and 3 bases at J; junction bases unmatched: 3. Germline assignment: CDR1 PRHDT and CDR2 FYEKMQ (reference sequence). The CDR3 consists of 15 residues. The CDR3 region has the DNA TGTGCCAGCAGCTCCCGACTAGCGGGAACAGATACGCAGTATTTT. It is translated as CASSSRLAGTDTQYF.

The rearrangement links TRBV5-6 to TRBJ2-5, with 8 bases lining up with TRBD1. The J call may be wrong; the DNA end is better matched by TRBJ2-7. The CDR3 contains 13 residues. Germline CDR1 is SGHDT and CDR2 is YYEEEE. This CDR3 is CASSYDRGHEQYF. CDR3 coding DNA: TGTGCCAGCAGCTACGACAGGGGTCACGAGCAGTACTTC.

This clone came up a few times. Other DNA sequences in this sample translate to the same CDR3. CDR3 DNA sequence: TGTGCCAGCAGCGCACAGGTTAACTATGGCTACACCTTC. It specifies CASSAQVNYGYTF. The chain recombines TRBV9 with TRBJ1-2; perhaps TRBD1 as D (5 bases). V was cut by 3 bases and J by 1 base, with 7 bases left in between. The CDR3 totals 13 residues. Germline V CDR1 and CDR2: SGDLS, YYNGEE.

The rearrangement uses TRBV14 and TRBJ2-1; weak D call: TRBD2 (6 bases). In germline, CDR1 is SGHDN, CDR2 FVKESK. Trimming removed 4 bases at V and 3 bases at J, with 13 bases between. The CDR3 spans 15 residues. The CDR3 region has the DNA TGTGCCAGCAGCCTTATCGCGGGGAGCTACAATGAGCAGTTCTTC. It codes for CASSLIAGSYNEQFF.

The CDR3 region has the DNA TGTGCCAGCAGTTCGGGGGGAGTGGGCACCGGGGAGCTGTTTTTT. Translating it yields CASSSGGVGTGELFF. This chain connects TRBV28 to TRBJ2-2; the match to TRBD2 covers 7 bases. The CDR3 loop spans 15 amino acids. Per germline, CDR1 MDHEN and CDR2 SYDVKM. V gave up 4 bases and J gave up 4 bases; unmatched junction bases: 6. Complete variable domain (other parts from reference TRBV28 and TRBJ2-2): DVKVTQSSRYLVKRTGEKVFLECVQDMDHENMFWYRQDPGLGLRLIYFSYDVKMKEKGDIPEGYSVSREKKERFSLILESASTNQTSMYLCASSSGGVGTGELFFGEGSRLTVL.

The V and J genes are TRBV30 and TRBJ1-2; 10 nucleotides line up with TRBD1. The CDR3 extends over 14 amino acids. V shed 1 base and J 8 bases; nucleotides not matched to a gene: 7. Per the germline V gene, CDR1 is GTSNPN and CDR2 is SVGIG (reference sequence). This CDR3 reads CAWSGGTGEEGYTF. CDR3 DNA sequence: TGTGCCTGGAGTGGAGGGACAGGGGAAGAGGGCTACACCTTC.

CDR3 DNA sequence: TGTGCCAGCAGCTTATCTTACATTTTGAACACTGAAGCTTTCTTT. It is translated as CASSLSYILNTEAFF. The rearrangement uses TRBV11-3 and TRBJ1-1; D gene unclear. Trimming pared 2 bases from V and 0 bases from J, leaving 10 bases between. The CDR3 covers 15 residues. Germline CDR1 reads SGHNT; CDR2 reads YENEEA. The entire variable domain, with the rest obtained from reference TRBV11-3 and TRBJ1-1, is as follows: EAGVVQSPRYKIIEKKQPVAFWCNPISGHNTLYWYLQNLGQGPELLIRYENEEAVDDSQLPKDRFSAERLKGVDSTLKIQPAELGDSAVYLCASSLSYILNTEAFFGQGTRLTVV.

The chain has TRBV11-3 and TRBJ2-7; TRBD1 aligns across 10 bases. V trimming: 5 bases; J trimming: 7 bases; junction bases outside the gene matches: 11. The germline V gene has CDR1 SGHNT and CDR2 YENEEA. This CDR3 has 15 residues. The CDR3: CASSLRTGGIGEQYF. In nucleotides, the CDR3 is TGTGCCAGCAGCCTACGGACAGGGGGTATAGGGGAGCAGTACTTC. The full variable domain, with the rest looked up from reference TRBV11-3 and TRBJ2-7, is EAGVVQSPRYKIIEKKQPVAFWCNPISGHNTLYWYLQNLGQGPELLIRYENEEAVDDSQLPKDRFSAERLKGVDSTLKIQPAELGDSAVYLCASSLRTGGIGEQYFGPGTRLTVT.

The chain is built from TRBV10-3 and TRBJ2-3; 15 nucleotides agree with TRBD2. The CDR3 totals 13 residues. From germline, CDR1 is ENHRY and CDR2 SYGVKD. V trimming: 10 bases; J trimming: 6 bases; junction bases outside the gene matches: 2. CDR3 DNA sequence: TGTGCCACCGGGACTAGCGGGAGGGATACGCAGTATTTT. Amino acid sequence: CATGTSGRDTQYF.